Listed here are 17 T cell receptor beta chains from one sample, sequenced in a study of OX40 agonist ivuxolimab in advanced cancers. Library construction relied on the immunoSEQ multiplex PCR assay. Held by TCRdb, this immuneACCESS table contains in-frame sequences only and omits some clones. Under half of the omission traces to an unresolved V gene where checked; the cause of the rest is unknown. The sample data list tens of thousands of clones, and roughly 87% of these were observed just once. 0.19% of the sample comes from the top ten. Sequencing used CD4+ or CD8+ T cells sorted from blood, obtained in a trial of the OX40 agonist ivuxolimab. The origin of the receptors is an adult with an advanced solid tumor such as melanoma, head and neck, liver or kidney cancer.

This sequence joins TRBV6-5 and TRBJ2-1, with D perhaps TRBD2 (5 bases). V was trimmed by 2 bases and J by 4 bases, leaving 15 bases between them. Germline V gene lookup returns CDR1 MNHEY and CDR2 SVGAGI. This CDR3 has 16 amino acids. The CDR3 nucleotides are TGTGCCAGCAGTTACGACGTGGGAGTATCATACAATGAGCAGTTCTTC. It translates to CASSYDVGVSYNEQFF.

This chain's CDR3 is CASSLRVQMQETQYF. The CDR3 DNA sequence: TGTGCCAGCAGCTTGCGGGTACAAATGCAAGAGACCCAGTACTTC. The chain carries TRBV11-2 and TRBJ2-5; D might be TRBD2 (5 bases). This CDR3 region has 15 residues. The ends were cut back, 3 bases at V and 2 bases at J, with 13 bases in the middle. The V gene's germline CDR1 is SGHAT and CDR2 FQNNGV. Combining the CDR3 with reference TRBV11-2 and TRBJ2-5 gives the whole variable domain EAGVAQSPRYKIIEKRQSVAFWCNPISGHATLYWYQQILGQGPKLLIQFQNNGVVDDSQLPKDRFSAERLKGVDSTLKIQPAKLEDSAVYLCASSLRVQMQETQYFGPGTRLLVL.

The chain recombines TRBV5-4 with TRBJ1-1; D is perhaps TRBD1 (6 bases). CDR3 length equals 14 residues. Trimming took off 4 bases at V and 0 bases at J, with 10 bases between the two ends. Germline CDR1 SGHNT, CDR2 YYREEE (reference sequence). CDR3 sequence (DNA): TGTGCCAGCAGCATGGGACACCTGAACACTGAAGCTTTCTTT. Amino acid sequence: CASSMGHLNTEAFF.

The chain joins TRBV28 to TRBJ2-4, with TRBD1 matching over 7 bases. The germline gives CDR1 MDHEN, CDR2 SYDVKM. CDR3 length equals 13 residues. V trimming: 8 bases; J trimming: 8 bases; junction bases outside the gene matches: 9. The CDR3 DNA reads TGTGCCAGCCAGACAGGGAGAGAGGACATTCAGTACTTC. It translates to CASQTGREDIQYF.

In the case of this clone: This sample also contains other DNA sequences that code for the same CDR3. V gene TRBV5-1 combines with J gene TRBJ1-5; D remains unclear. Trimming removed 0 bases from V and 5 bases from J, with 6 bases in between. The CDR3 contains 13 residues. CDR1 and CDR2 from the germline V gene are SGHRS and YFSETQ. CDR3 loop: CASSLVPDQPQHF. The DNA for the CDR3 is TGCGCCAGCAGCTTGGTACCCGATCAGCCCCAGCATTTT.

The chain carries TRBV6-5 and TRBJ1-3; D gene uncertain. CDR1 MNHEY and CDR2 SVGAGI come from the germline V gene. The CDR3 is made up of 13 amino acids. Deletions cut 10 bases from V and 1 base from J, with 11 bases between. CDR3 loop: CATRRLSGNTIYF. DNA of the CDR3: TGTGCCACCCGTCGGCTTTCTGGAAACACCATATATTTT.

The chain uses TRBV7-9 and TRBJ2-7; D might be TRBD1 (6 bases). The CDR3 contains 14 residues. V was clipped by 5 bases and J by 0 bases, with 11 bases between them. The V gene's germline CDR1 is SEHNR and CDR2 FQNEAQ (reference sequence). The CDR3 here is CASSPGQLSYEQYF. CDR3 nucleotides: TGTGCCAGCAGCCCCGGACAGCTCTCCTACGAGCAGTACTTC.

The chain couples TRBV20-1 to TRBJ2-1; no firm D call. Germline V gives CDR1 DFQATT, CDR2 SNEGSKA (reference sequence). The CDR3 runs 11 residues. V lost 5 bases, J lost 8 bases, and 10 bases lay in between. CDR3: CSAPPHHEQFF. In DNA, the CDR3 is TGCAGTGCTCCTCCGCATCATGAGCAGTTCTTC.

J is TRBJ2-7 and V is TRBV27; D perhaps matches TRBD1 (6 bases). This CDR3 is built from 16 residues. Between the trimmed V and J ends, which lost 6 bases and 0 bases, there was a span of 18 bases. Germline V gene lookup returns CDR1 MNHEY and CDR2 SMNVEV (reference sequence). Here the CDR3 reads CASRSAGGESSYEQYV. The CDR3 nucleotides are TGTGCCAGCAGGTCGGCTGGGGGCGAGAGCTCCTACGAGCAGTACGTC.

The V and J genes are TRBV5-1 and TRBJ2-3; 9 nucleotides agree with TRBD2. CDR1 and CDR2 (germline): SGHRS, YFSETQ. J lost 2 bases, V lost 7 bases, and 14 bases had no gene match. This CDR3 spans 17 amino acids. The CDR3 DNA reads TGCGCCAGCGTTCGGGACATAGCGGGGGAGTACACAGATACGCAGTATTTT. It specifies CASVRDIAGEYTDTQYF. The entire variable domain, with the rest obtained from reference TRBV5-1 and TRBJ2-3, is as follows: KAGVTQTPRYLIKTRGQQVTLSCSPISGHRSVSWYQQTPGQGLQFLFEYFSETQRNKGNFPGRFSGRQFSNSRSEMNVSTLELGDSALYLCASVRDIAGEYTDTQYFGPGTRLTVL.

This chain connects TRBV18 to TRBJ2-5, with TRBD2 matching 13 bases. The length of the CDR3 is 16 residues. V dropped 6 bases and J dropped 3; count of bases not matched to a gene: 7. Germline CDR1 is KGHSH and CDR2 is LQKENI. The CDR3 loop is CASSRRTSGGEETQYF. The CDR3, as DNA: TGTGCCAGCTCCCGTAGGACTAGCGGGGGAGAAGAGACCCAGTACTTC.

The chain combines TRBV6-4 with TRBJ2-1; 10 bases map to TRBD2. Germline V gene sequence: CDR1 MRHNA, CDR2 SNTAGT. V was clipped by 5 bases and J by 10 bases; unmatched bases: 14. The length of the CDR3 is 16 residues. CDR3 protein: CASSKLAGIIIGEQFF. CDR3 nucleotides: TGTGCCAGCAGTAAACTAGCGGGGATAATAATAGGAGAGCAGTTCTTC.

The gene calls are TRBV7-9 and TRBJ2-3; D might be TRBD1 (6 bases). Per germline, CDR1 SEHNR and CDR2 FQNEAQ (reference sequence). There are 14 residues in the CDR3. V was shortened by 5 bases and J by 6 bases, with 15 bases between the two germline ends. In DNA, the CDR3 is TGTGCCAGCAGCGACCCAGCGAGGGGGGATACGCAGTATTTT. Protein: CASSDPARGDTQYF.

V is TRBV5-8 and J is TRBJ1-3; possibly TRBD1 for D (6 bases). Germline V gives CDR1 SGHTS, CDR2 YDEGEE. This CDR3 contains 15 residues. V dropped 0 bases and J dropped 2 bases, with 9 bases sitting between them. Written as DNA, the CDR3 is TGTGCCAGCAGCTTGGAGGGGGGGCCTGGAAACACCATATATTTT. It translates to CASSLEGGPGNTIYF.

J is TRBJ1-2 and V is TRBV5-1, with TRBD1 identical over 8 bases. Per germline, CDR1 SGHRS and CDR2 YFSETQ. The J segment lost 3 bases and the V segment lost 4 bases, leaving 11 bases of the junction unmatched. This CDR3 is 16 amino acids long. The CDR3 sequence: CASSPSPGTGYYGYTF. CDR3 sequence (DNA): TGCGCCAGCAGCCCAAGTCCCGGGACAGGCTACTATGGCTACACCTTC.

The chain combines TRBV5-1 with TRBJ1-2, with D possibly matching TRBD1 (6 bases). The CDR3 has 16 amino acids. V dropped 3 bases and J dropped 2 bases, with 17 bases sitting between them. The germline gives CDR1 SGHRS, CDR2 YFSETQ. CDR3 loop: CASSSQTGITNYGYTF. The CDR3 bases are TGCGCCAGCAGCTCCCAAACAGGGATCACAAACTATGGCTACACCTTC.

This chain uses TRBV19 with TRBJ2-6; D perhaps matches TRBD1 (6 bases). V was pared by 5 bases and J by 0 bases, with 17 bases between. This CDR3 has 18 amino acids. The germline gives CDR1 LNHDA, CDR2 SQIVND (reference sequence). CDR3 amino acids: CASSPRGTTYSGANVLTF. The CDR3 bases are TGTGCCAGTAGTCCCCGAGGGACAACCTACTCTGGGGCCAACGTCCTGACTTTC. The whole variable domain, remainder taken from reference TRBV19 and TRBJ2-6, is DGGITQSPKYLFRKEGQNVTLSCEQNLNHDAMYWYRQDPGQGLRLIYYSQIVNDFQKGDIAEGYSVSREKKESFPLTVTSAQKNPTAFYLCASSPRGTTYSGANVLTFGAGSRLTVL.